This T cell receptor (beta chain) stems from a study of technical replicates of blood from several donors. TCRdb keeps only in-frame clones here, not all; method: immunoSEQ multiplex PCR. The profile shows 70,000 to 95,000 clones, more than 90% of them singletons. Trimming cost V 11 bases and J 6 bases, with 10 bases left between them. Germline V gene sequence: CDR1 SGHNT, CDR2 YENEEA. This CDR3 is built from 10 residues. Sample: T cells isolated from PBMCs. The gene calls are TRBV11-3 and TRBJ1-2; D is unclear. This TCR came from a human donor in good health. Some clones in this sample may be carry-over from other donors' samples. CDR3 DNA: TGTGCCCCGCCCGAGGATGGCTACACCTTC. It encodes CAPPEDGYTF.